The 29 T cell receptor beta chains presented below share a single source sample, sequenced in a study of T-cell memory formation after mild COVID-19. MiXCR, run by TCRdb on the 5' RACE reads, gives a single entry per CDR3 protein. The data contain 250,000 to 400,000 distinct CDR3 sequences, over 11% of them singletons. The sample taken for sequencing was PBMCs or a T cell subset sorted from them (not recorded which). These receptors originate from a man between 18 and 35 years old who had mild COVID-19 (a few samples of this study predate the infection). Cell type and time point are not known.

This clonotype has more than one count but fewer than ten. CDR3 sequence reads: CASSTQAGGLYNEQFF. The DNA of the CDR3 is TGTGCCAGCAGCACCCAAGCGGGGGGGTTATACAATGAGCAGTTCTTC. The chain has TRBV7-3 and TRBJ2-1; 10 bases fit TRBD2. The germline CDR1 and CDR2 sequences are SGHTA and FQGTGA. V shed 5 bases and J 4 bases; nucleotides not matched to a gene: 8. CDR3 length equals 16 residues. Together with reference TRBV7-3 and TRBJ2-1, the CDR3 gives the full variable domain: GAGVSQTPSNKVTEKGKYVELRCDPISGHTALYWYRQSLGQGPEFLIYFQGTGAADDSGLPNDRFFAVRPEGSVSTLKIQRTERGDSAVYLCASSTQAGGLYNEQFFGPGTRLTVL.

This chain uses TRBV6-1 with TRBJ2-1; the match to TRBD2 covers 12 bases. The J segment lost 7 bases and the V segment lost 7 bases, leaving 8 bases of the junction unmatched. Looked up from germline, CDR1 is MNHNS and CDR2 is SASEGT. The CDR3 is made up of 15 amino acids. CDR3 region: CASMWTSGVGNEQFF. The CDR3 nucleotides are TGTGCCAGCATGTGGACTAGCGGGGTGGGAAATGAGCAGTTCTTC.

This clonotype was counted ten times or more. This chain uses TRBV12-3 or TRBV12-4 with TRBJ1-1, with D unclear. V was cut by 6 bases and J by 4 bases, with 12 bases left in between. This CDR3 has 13 residues. The CDR3 coding sequence is TGTGCCAGCAGCCCAGAGGTCGGCACTGAAGCTTTCTTT. It codes for CASSPEVGTEAFF.

The gene calls are TRBV25-1 and TRBJ2-1; no firm D call. The CDR3 length is 14 residues. Germline V gives CDR1 MGHDK, CDR2 SYGVNS. Trimming took 6 bases from V and 0 from J, leaving 9 bases between them. The CDR3 reads CASSHVSSYNEQFF. Here the CDR3 DNA reads TGTGCCAGCAGCCACGTTAGCTCCTACAATGAGCAGTTCTTC.

This clonotype has a count of ten or more. This chain connects TRBV5-6 to TRBJ1-1; 8 bases are a match to TRBD1. Trimming took 0 bases from V and 7 from J; bases not matched to a gene: 2. Germline V gene data show CDR1 as SGHDT and CDR2 as YYEEEE. The CDR3 loop spans 13 amino acids. In nucleotides, the CDR3 is TGTGCCAGCAGCTTGGGACAGGGGATTGAAGCTTTCTTT. It translates to CASSLGQGIEAFF.

A few counts support this clonotype. The chain recombines TRBV6-5 with TRBJ2-1, with a possible D match to TRBD1 (6 bases). The CDR3 loop spans 16 amino acids. V lost 2 bases, J lost 0 bases, and 11 bases lay in between. Germline assignment: CDR1 MNHEY and CDR2 SVGAGI. CDR3 protein: CASSYTGRGSYNEQFF. As DNA, the CDR3 is TGTGCCAGCAGTTACACCGGCAGGGGCTCCTACAATGAGCAGTTCTTC.

This clonotype has more than one count but fewer than ten. The V call is TRBV10-2, the J call TRBJ2-5; TRBD2 matches at 12 bases. Germline V gene data show CDR1 as WSHSY and CDR2 as SAAADI. V trimming: 8 bases; J trimming: 5 bases; junction bases outside the gene matches: 9. This CDR3 is 15 amino acids long. CDR3 in amino acids: CASRPRLAGDETQYF. The CDR3 coding sequence is TGCGCCAGCCGACCTCGACTAGCGGGGGATGAGACCCAGTACTTC.

The genes are TRBV3-1 and TRBJ2-3; a weak D match, TRBD1 (6 bases). Per the germline V gene, CDR1 is LGHDT and CDR2 is YNNKEL (reference sequence). The CDR3 is 14 residues long. Trimming pared 10 bases from V and 5 bases from J, leaving 19 bases between. For the CDR3, the DNA is TGTGCCACCTACAGGGAGCCACGGGGAGATACGCAGTATTTT. Its translation is CATYREPRGDTQYF.

This clonotype was seen at least ten times. The J gene is TRBJ1-2, the V gene TRBV6-1; possible D gene TRBD1, 5 bases. The CDR3 runs 15 residues. V lost 4 bases to trimming and J lost 4 bases, with 16 bases between them. Germline-derived CDR1 and CDR2 are MNHNS and SASEGT. CDR3 region: CASSADSALGYGYTF. CDR3 DNA: TGTGCCAGCAGTGCAGACAGCGCCTTAGGCTATGGCTACACCTTC.

This clonotype appeared many times. The chain has TRBV12-3 or TRBV12-4 and TRBJ2-3; D call uncertain. Trimming shortened V by 3 bases and J by 4 bases, and 14 bases separated the two germline ends. The CDR3 has 15 residues. DNA for the CDR3: TGTGCCAGCAGTTTTCCGGGCTTCCCCCCAGATACGCAGTATTTT. Amino acid sequence: CASSFPGFPPDTQYF.

This chain links TRBV20-1 with TRBJ1-1; D is perhaps TRBD1 (6 bases). Germline V gene lookup returns CDR1 DFQATT and CDR2 SNEGSKA (reference sequence). CDR3 length: 12 amino acids. V was trimmed by 8 bases and J by 5 bases, leaving 15 bases between them. The CDR3 coding sequence is TGCAGTACCTATAAAGGGGGGACTGAAGCTTTCTTT. It encodes CSTYKGGTEAFF.

The chain uses TRBV29-1 and TRBJ1-2; no clear D. CDR1 and CDR2 from the germline V gene are SQVTM and ANQGSEA. V was shortened by 7 bases and J by 8 bases, with 14 bases between the two germline ends. CDR3 size: 11 residues. In DNA form, the CDR3 reads TGCAGCGGATTCGGAGGGCGAGGCTACACCTTC. This codes for CSGFGGRGYTF. Complete variable domain (other parts from reference TRBV29-1 and TRBJ1-2): SAVISQKPSRDICQRGTSLTIQCQVDSQVTMMFWYRQQPGQSLTLIATANQGSEATYESGFVIDKFPISRPNLTFSTLTVSNMSPEDSSIYLCSGFGGRGYTFGSGTRLTVV.

The chain links TRBV5-1 to TRBJ1-3, with TRBD1 as a possible D gene (6 bases). Germline CDR1 SGHRS, CDR2 YFSETQ. The CDR3 runs 16 residues. Trimming shortened V by 0 bases and J by 7 bases, and 17 bases separated the two germline ends. This CDR3 is CASSLDAGTTANTIYF. The CDR3 nucleotides read TGCGCCAGCAGCTTGGACGCAGGGACAACGGCGAACACCATATATTTT.

This clonotype was seen only a few times. J is TRBJ2-5 and V is TRBV2, with D possibly matching TRBD1 (6 bases). The ends were cut back, 1 base at V and 2 bases at J, with 17 bases in the middle. The CDR3 is made up of 17 amino acids. Germline V lookup: CDR1 SNHLY, CDR2 FYNNEI. CDR3 DNA: TGTGCCAGCAGTGAAGAGGCCGTGGCCAGGGGTCAAGAGACCCAGTACTTC. Amino acids: CASSEEAVARGQETQYF.

The chain combines TRBV6-5 with TRBJ2-2, with TRBD1 identical over 8 bases. CDR1 and CDR2 from the germline V gene are MNHEY and SVGAGI. This CDR3 has 17 residues. Unmatched junction bases numbered 4, after V lost 0 bases and J lost 1 base. CDR3 region: CASSYSVGTGNTGELFF. In DNA, the CDR3 is TGTGCCAGCAGTTACTCAGTAGGGACAGGGAACACCGGGGAGCTGTTTTTT.

V and J are TRBV4-3 and TRBJ2-1; D perhaps matches TRBD2 (6 bases). Trimming stripped 0 bases from V and 4 bases from J, with 13 bases between. The CDR3 extends over 16 amino acids. The germline CDR1 and CDR2 sequences are LGHNA and YSLEER. DNA for the CDR3: TGCGCCAGCAGCCAAGACTTTGTAGCGGCGTACAATGAGCAGTTCTTC. It translates to CASSQDFVAAYNEQFF.

This clonotype has a count of ten or more. The rearrangement uses TRBV7-2 and TRBJ2-1; D not resolved. Trimming took off 3 bases at V and 4 bases at J, with 7 bases between the two ends. The length of the CDR3 is 13 residues. Germline CDR1 reads SGHTA; CDR2 reads FQGNSA. The CDR3 here is CASSLDRYNEQFF. The CDR3 coding sequence is TGTGCCAGCAGCTTGGACCGTTACAATGAGCAGTTCTTC. The full variable domain, its missing parts supplied by reference TRBV7-2 and TRBJ2-1, is GAGVSQSPSNKVTEKGKDVELRCDPISGHTALYWYRQSLGQGLEFLIYFQGNSAPDKSGLPSDRFSAERTGGSVSTLTIQRTQQEDSAVYLCASSLDRYNEQFFGPGTRLTVL.

The V call is TRBV28, the J call TRBJ1-4, with D hard to call. Trimming stripped 7 bases from V and 0 bases from J, with 15 bases between. Germline CDR1 is MDHEN and CDR2 is SYDVKM. There are 16 residues in the CDR3. CDR3: CASKRPGTATNEKLFF. The CDR3 bases are TGTGCCAGCAAGAGGCCAGGTACTGCAACTAATGAAAAACTGTTTTTT.

This clonotype was counted ten times or more. The chain joins TRBV20-1 to TRBJ2-1; D not resolved. Trimming pared 1 base from V and 0 bases from J, leaving 10 bases between. The CDR3 extends over 15 amino acids. CDR1 is DFQATT and CDR2 is SNEGSKA in the germline V gene (reference sequence). DNA for the CDR3: TGCAGTGCTAGAGTCCCCAGTAGCTCCTACAATGAGCAGTTCTTC. Its translation is CSARVPSSSYNEQFF.

This clonotype was seen only a few times. The chain employs TRBV18 and TRBJ2-3, with a possible D match to TRBD1 (6 bases). V was pared by 3 bases and J by 2 bases, with 9 bases between. Germline CDR1 reads KGHSH; CDR2 reads LQKENI. The CDR3 has 14 amino acids. The CDR3 sequence is CASSPPGATDTQYF. In DNA form, the CDR3 reads TGTGCCAGCTCACCCCCAGGGGCCACAGATACGCAGTATTTT.

This clonotype has only a few counts. This rearrangement joins TRBV5-3 to TRBJ1-3, with 9 bases that match TRBD1. TRBV5-3 is designated an ORF whose function remains uncertain. The CDR3 consists of 16 residues. V lost 1 base, J lost 2 bases, and 4 bases stayed unmatched. The CDR3 spells CARSLLQGATGNTIYF. CDR3 sequence (DNA): TGTGCCAGAAGCTTGTTACAGGGGGCAACTGGAAACACCATATATTTT.

This clonotype was detected only a few times. V is TRBV6-5 and J is TRBJ1-1; D gene ambiguous. The germline gives CDR1 MNHEY, CDR2 SVGAGI. There are 15 residues in the CDR3. Between the trimmed V and J ends, which lost 0 bases and 1 base, there was a span of 9 bases. The CDR3 bases are TGTGCCAGCAGTTACTCGATAGCAGGGAACACTGAAGCTTTCTTT. Its translation is CASSYSIAGNTEAFF.

This clonotype was seen more than once but under ten times. At one end the junction does not follow the germline gene, possibly because of a read error. The rearrangement joins TRBV7-8 to TRBJ2-2, with D tentatively TRBD1 (6 bases). The CDR3 extends over 15 amino acids. Germline CDR1 SGHVS, CDR2 FQNEAQ. CDR3 region: CASRLGGSNTGELFF. The CDR3 DNA follows: TGTGCCAGCAGATTAGGGGGTTCGAACACCGGGGAGCTGTTTTTT.

As to this clonotype: This clone may be a read error of a much larger clone one base away. J is TRBJ2-3 and V is TRBV5-6; D ambiguous. CDR1 is SGHDT and CDR2 is YYEEEE in the germline V gene. The CDR3 is made up of 14 amino acids. The CDR3 coding sequence is TGTGCCCGCAGCCTGGGTGGTTCTGTGGATACGCAGTATTTT. Protein sequence: CARSLGGSVDTQYF.

The J gene is TRBJ2-1, the V gene TRBV12-5; 7 bases line up with TRBD2. The length of the CDR3 is 12 residues. J was trimmed by 6 bases and V by 5 bases; bases with no gene match: 1. CDR1 and CDR2 (germline): LGHNT, FRNRAP. CDR3 amino acids: CASGRGGNEQFF. The CDR3 DNA reads TGTGCTAGTGGTCGCGGGGGCAATGAGCAGTTCTTC.

The chain links TRBV5-4 to TRBJ2-3; D is uncertain. CDR3 length equals 15 residues. Germline V lookup: CDR1 SGHNT, CDR2 YYREEE (reference sequence). The V end lost 0 bases, the J end lost 0 bases, and 8 bases lay between the germline ends. The CDR3 reads CASSLDAASTDTQYF. Written as DNA, the CDR3 is TGTGCCAGCAGCTTGGACGCGGCTAGCACAGATACGCAGTATTTT.

V and J are TRBV18 and TRBJ1-4; no definite D call. Between the trimmed V and J ends, which lost 3 bases and 3 bases, there was a span of 11 bases. Germline CDR1 and CDR2: KGHSH and LQKENI. This CDR3 comprises 15 residues. The CDR3 reads CASSPRALANEKLFF. The CDR3 region has the DNA TGTGCCAGCTCACCGCGGGCTTTGGCTAATGAAAAACTGTTTTTT.

The chain is built from TRBV20-1 and TRBJ1-1; 8 nucleotides align to TRBD1. Trimming cost V 5 bases and J 3 bases; bases outside gene matches: 5. The CDR3 is 13 amino acids. Looked up from germline, CDR1 is DFQATT and CDR2 is SNEGSKA (reference sequence). CDR3 protein: CSADRGRYTEAFF. In DNA, the CDR3 is TGCAGTGCTGACAGGGGAAGATACACTGAAGCTTTCTTT.

The table lists this clonotype with a count of one. Here the CDR3 DNA reads TGCGCCAGCAGCCAGGCCCCGGAGTGGGGCTACACCTTC. Translation gives CASSQAPEWGYTF. The V gene is TRBV5-1, the J gene TRBJ1-2; D ambiguous. V dropped 4 bases and J dropped 8 bases, with 15 bases sitting between them. CDR3 length: 13 amino acids. Looked up from germline, CDR1 is SGHRS and CDR2 is YFSETQ.